The table lists the clone carrying this T cell receptor beta chain with a few counts. Each sample yielded at least 6 million isolated PBMCs. Trimming removed 8 bases at V and 0 bases at J, with 14 bases between. The CDR3 is made up of 15 amino acids. The germline V gene encodes CDR1 SGHTA and CDR2 FQGNSA. The source of the sample is a study of blood T cells in healthy people across ages. It was with a sample-barcoded 5' primer and a J-beta primer mix that a second PCR of roughly 7 to 12 cycles was run. One entry per CDR3 protein, called by TCRdb with MiXCR from the 5' RACE reads. The table shows over a million distinct CDR3 sequences, with 42% occurring only once.

Sequenced material: blood. The chain combines TRBV7-2 with TRBJ1-5, with a tentative D call TRBD1 (5 bases). The sequence was collected from a woman aged 18-29 years in good health. The CDR3 spells CASSEGTYSNQPQHF. The CDR3 nucleotides read TGTGCCAGCTCGGAGGGGACCTATAGCAATCAGCCCCAGCATTTT. The full variable domain, its missing parts supplied by reference TRBV7-2 and TRBJ1-5, is GAGVSQSPSNKVTEKGKDVELRCDPISGHTALYWYRQSLGQGLEFLIYFQGNSAPDKSGLPSDRFSAERTGGSVSTLTIQRTQQEDSAVYLCASSEGTYSNQPQHFGDGTRLSIL.